Below, 9 T cell receptor beta chains from the same sample are listed, as sequenced in a study of shared clonotypes between healthy human individuals. TCRdb's table, derived via immunoSEQ multiplex PCR, lists solely in-frame clones and lacks some. The sample holds 1,400,000 or so clones; roughly 98.5% are singletons and the top ten take approximately 0.38%. Sequencing was carried out using naive CD4+ T cells sorted from blood. The subset is: CD45RA+ positively selected. The receptors were gathered from a man aged 25-45 years in good health.

The chain recombines TRBV9 with TRBJ1-5; 7 nucleotides align to TRBD1. The CDR3 consists of 15 residues. Trimming cost V 3 bases and J 3 bases; bases outside gene matches: 6. Germline lookup yields CDR1 SGDLS and CDR2 YYNGEE. The CDR3 region has the DNA TGTGCCAGCAGCGCCACCGGGACAGTCAATCAGCCCCAGCATTTT. Protein: CASSATGTVNQPQHF.

The sample holds one count of this clone. This rearrangement joins TRBV11-2 to TRBJ2-1; TRBD2 matches 12 bases. The length of the CDR3 is 17 residues. V shed 1 base, J shed 5 bases, and the junction held 6 bases outside the gene matches. Germline lookup yields CDR1 SGHAT and CDR2 FQNNGV. The CDR3 loop reads CASSLARTSGIDNEQFF. The CDR3 coding sequence is TGTGCCAGCAGCTTAGCTCGGACTAGCGGGATAGACAATGAGCAGTTCTTC.

To note about this clone: At one end, the junction sequence differs from germline, possibly due to a read error. The chain carries TRBV7-3 and TRBJ2-6; unclear D gene. The CDR3 has 13 amino acids. Germline CDR1 and CDR2: SGHTA and FQGTGA. The CDR3 here is CASTLPGANVLTF. In nucleotides, the CDR3 is TGTGCCAGCACCTTACCTGGGGCCAACGTCCTGACTTTC.

This clone has only one observation. The V gene is TRBV5-8, the J gene TRBJ2-7; D gene ambiguous. The germline V gene encodes CDR1 SGHTS and CDR2 YDEGEE. V was shortened by 6 bases and J by 3 bases, with 10 bases between the two germline ends. This CDR3 contains 12 residues. Here the CDR3 reads CASNWAHYEQYF. The CDR3 DNA sequence: TGTGCCAGCAACTGGGCCCACTACGAGCAGTACTTC.

J is TRBJ2-7 and V is TRBV10-1; D possibly matches TRBD1 or TRBD2 (5 bases each). The CDR3 has 13 amino acids. CDR1 WNHNN and CDR2 SYGVQD come from the germline V gene (reference sequence). With 2 bases removed from V and 6 bases from J, the gap between germline ends came to 11 bases. Here the CDR3 DNA reads TGCGCCAGCAGTGAGGGGGGACGGGGCGAGCAGTACTTC. Translated, it gives CASSEGGRGEQYF.

The chain carries TRBV6-6 and TRBJ2-1; TRBD2 is a possible D gene (5 bases). CDR3 length equals 12 residues. Germline lookup yields CDR1 MNHNY and CDR2 SVGAGI (reference sequence). V was trimmed by 8 bases and J by 8 bases, leaving 13 bases between them. The CDR3 coding sequence is TGTGCCAGCCGGCCCGGAGGAGATGAGCAGTTCTTC. Translated, it gives CASRPGGDEQFF.

The chain is built from TRBV5-4 and TRBJ2-6; D is uncertain. The CDR3 covers 15 residues. Germline V gives CDR1 SGHNT, CDR2 YYREEE (reference sequence). The germline V and J ends were trimmed by 0 bases and 1 base, with 5 bases remaining between them. Here the CDR3 reads CASSLEISGANVLTF. CDR3 coding DNA: TGTGCCAGCAGCTTGGAGATTTCTGGGGCCAACGTCCTGACTTTC.

The chain carries TRBV5-1 and TRBJ1-1; D is perhaps TRBD1 (5 bases). This CDR3 spans 15 amino acids. CDR1 and CDR2 from the germline V gene are SGHRS and YFSETQ. V lost 0 bases and J 0 bases, leaving 9 bases between the germline ends. The CDR3 spells CASSLAIGVNTEAFF. The CDR3 DNA is TGCGCCAGCAGCTTGGCCATAGGGGTGAACACTGAAGCTTTCTTT.

The chain couples TRBV10-1 to TRBJ2-1, with TRBD1 as a possible D gene (5 bases). CDR3 length: 14 residues. The ends were cut back, 3 bases at V and 8 bases at J, with 14 bases in the middle. CDR1 and CDR2 from the germline V gene are WNHNN and SYGVQD (reference sequence). CDR3 protein: CASSEQVNRHEQFF. The CDR3 DNA reads TGCGCCAGCAGTGAACAGGTTAATCGCCATGAGCAGTTCTTC.